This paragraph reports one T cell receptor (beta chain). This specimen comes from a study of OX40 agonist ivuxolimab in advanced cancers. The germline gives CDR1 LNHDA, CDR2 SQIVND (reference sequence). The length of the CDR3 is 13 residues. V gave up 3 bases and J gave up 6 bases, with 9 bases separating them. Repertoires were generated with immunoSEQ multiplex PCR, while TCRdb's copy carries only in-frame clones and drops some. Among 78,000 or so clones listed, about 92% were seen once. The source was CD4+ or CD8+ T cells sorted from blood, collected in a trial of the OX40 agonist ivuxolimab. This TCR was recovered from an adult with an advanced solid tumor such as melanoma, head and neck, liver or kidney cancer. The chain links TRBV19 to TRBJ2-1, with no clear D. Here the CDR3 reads CASSISAGNEQFF. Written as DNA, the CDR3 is TGTGCCAGTAGTATCTCCGCTGGCAATGAGCAGTTCTTC.